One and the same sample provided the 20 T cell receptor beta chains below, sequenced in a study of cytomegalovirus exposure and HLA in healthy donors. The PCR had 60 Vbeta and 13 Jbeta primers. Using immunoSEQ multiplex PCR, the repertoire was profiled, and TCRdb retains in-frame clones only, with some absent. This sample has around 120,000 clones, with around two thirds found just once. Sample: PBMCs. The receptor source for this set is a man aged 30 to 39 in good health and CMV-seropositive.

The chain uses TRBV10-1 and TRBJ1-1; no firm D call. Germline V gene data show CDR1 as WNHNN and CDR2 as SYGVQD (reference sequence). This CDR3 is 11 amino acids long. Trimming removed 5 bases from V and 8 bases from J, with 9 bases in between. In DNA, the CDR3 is TGCGCCAGCAGTTACCGGGAGGAAGCTTTCTTT. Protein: CASSYREEAFF.

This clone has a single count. The DNA of the CDR3 is TGTGCCAGTAGTCCCCAGTCCCTGAACACTGAAGCTTTCTTT. Its protein is CASSPQSLNTEAFF. The rearrangement joins TRBV19 to TRBJ1-1; D ambiguous. This CDR3 spans 14 amino acids. Germline lookup yields CDR1 LNHDA and CDR2 SQIVND (reference sequence). Trimming pared 5 bases from V and 0 bases from J, leaving 10 bases between.

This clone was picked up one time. The CDR3: CASSPRGAGEGTQYF. Written as DNA, the CDR3 is TGTGCCAGCAGCCCCCGCGGGGCGGGGGAGGGGACCCAGTACTTC. The chain recombines TRBV25-1 with TRBJ2-5; 7 bases map to TRBD2. Unmatched junction bases numbered 14, after V lost 6 bases and J lost 7 bases. Germline V gene lookup returns CDR1 MGHDK and CDR2 SYGVNS. The CDR3 contains 15 residues. Full variable domain (remainder filled in from reference TRBV25-1 and TRBJ2-5): EADIYQTPRYLVIGTGKKITLECSQTMGHDKMYWYQQDPGMELHLIHYSYGVNSTEKGDLSSESTVSRIRTEHFPLTLESARPSHTSQYLCASSPRGAGEGTQYFGPGTRLLVL.

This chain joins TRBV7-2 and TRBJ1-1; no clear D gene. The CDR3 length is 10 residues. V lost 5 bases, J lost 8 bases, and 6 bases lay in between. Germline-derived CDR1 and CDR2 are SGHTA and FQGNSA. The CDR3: CASSGREAFF. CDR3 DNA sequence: TGTGCCAGCAGCGGCAGGGAAGCTTTCTTT.

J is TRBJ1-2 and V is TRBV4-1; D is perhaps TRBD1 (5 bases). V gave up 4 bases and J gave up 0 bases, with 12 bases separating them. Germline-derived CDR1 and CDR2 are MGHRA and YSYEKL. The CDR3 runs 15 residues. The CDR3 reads CASSLTDTPNYGYTF. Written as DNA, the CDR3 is TGCGCCAGCAGCCTAACGGACACGCCTAACTATGGCTACACCTTC.

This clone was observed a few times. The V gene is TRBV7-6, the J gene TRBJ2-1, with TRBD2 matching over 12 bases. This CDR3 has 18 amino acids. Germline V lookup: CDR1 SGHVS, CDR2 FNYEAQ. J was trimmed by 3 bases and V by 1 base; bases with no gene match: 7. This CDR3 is CASSLVLAGGRGYNEQFF. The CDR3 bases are TGTGCCAGCAGCTTAGTCCTAGCGGGGGGGCGTGGCTACAATGAGCAGTTCTTC. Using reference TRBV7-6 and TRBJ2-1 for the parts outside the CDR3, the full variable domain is GAGVSQSPRYKVTKRGQDVALRCDPISGHVSLYWYRQALGQGPEFLTYFNYEAQQDKSGLPNDRFSAERPEGSISTLTIQRTEQRDSAMYRCASSLVLAGGRGYNEQFFGPGTRLTVL.

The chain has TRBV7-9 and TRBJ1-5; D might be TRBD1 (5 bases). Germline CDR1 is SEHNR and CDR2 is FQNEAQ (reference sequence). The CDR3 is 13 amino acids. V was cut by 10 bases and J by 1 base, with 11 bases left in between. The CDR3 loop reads CATGGGSNQPQHF. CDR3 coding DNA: TGTGCCACCGGGGGAGGGAGCAATCAGCCCCAGCATTTT.

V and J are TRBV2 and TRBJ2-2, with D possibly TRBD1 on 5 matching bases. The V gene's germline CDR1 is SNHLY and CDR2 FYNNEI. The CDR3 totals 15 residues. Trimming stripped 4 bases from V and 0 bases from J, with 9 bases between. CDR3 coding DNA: TGTGCCAGCAGTGGGGGCTCCTCGAACACCGGGGAGCTGTTTTTT. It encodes CASSGGSSNTGELFF.

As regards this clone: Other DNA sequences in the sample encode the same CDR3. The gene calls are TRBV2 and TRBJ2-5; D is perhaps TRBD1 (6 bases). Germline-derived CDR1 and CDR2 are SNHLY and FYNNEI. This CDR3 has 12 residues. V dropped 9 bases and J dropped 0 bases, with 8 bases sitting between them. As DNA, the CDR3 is TGTGCCAGTCGGACAGACCAAGAGACCCAGTACTTC. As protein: CASRTDQETQYF.

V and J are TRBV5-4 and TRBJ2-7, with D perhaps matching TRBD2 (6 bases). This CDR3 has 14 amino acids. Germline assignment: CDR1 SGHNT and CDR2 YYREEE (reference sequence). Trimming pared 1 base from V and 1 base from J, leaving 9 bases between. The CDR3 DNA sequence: TGTGCCAGCAGCTTGCCGGGGGAGTCCTACGAGCAGTACTTC. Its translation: CASSLPGESYEQYF.

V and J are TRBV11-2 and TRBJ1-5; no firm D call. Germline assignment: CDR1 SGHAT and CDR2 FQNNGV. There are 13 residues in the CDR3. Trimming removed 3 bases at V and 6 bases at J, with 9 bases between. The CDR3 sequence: CASSLEGLQPQHF. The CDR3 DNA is TGTGCCAGCAGCTTGGAGGGTCTTCAGCCCCAGCATTTT. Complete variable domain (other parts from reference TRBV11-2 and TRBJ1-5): EAGVAQSPRYKIIEKRQSVAFWCNPISGHATLYWYQQILGQGPKLLIQFQNNGVVDDSQLPKDRFSAERLKGVDSTLKIQPAKLEDSAVYLCASSLEGLQPQHFGDGTRLSIL.

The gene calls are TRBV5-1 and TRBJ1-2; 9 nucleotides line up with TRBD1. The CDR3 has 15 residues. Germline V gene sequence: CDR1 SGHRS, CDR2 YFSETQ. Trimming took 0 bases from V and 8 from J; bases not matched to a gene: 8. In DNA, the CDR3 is TGCGCCAGCAGCTTGGTCCCGGGACAGGGTAACGGCTACACCTTC. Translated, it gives CASSLVPGQGNGYTF.

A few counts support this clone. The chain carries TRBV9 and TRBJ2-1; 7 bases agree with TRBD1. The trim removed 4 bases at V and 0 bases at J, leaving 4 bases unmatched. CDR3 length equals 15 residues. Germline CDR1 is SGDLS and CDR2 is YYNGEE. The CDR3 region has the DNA TGTGCCAGCAGCCCTTGGGACAGCTCCTACAATGAGCAGTTCTTC. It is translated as CASSPWDSSYNEQFF.

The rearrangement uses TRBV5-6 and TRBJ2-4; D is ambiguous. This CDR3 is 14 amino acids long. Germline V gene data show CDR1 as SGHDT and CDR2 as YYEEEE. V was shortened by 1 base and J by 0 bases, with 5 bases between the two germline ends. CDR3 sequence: CASSLYLAKNIQYF. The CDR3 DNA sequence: TGTGCCAGCAGCTTGTATCTAGCCAAAAACATTCAGTACTTC.

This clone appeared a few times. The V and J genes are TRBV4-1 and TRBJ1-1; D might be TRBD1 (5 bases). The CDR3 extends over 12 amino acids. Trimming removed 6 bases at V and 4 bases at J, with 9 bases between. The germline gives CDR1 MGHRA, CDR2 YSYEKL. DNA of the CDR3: TGCGCCAGCAGGGGGCTGGGCACTGAAGCTTTCTTT. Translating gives CASRGLGTEAFF.

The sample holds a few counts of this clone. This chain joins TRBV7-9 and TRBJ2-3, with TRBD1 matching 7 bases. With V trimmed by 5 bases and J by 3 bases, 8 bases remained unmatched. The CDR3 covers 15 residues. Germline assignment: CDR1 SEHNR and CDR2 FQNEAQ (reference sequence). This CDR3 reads CASSGGSGGTDTQYF. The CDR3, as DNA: TGTGCCAGCAGCGGTGGGTCAGGGGGAACAGATACGCAGTATTTT. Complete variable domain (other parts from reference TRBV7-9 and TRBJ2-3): DTGVSQNPRHKITKRGQNVTFRCDPISEHNRLYWYRQTLGQGPEFLTYFQNEAQLEKSRLLSDRFSAERPKGSFSTLEIQRTEQGDSAMYLCASSGGSGGTDTQYFGPGTRLTVL.

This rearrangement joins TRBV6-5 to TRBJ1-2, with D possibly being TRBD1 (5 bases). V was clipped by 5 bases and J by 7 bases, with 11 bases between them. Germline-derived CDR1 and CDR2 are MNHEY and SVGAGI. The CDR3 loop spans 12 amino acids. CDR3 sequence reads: CASSRGEGGYTF. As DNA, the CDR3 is TGTGCCAGCAGTCGGGGGGAGGGTGGCTACACCTTC.

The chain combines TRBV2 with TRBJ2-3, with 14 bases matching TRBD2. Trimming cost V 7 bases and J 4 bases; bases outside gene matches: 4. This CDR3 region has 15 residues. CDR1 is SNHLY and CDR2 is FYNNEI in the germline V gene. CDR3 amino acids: CASTRLAGGPDTQYF. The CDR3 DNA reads TGTGCCAGCACCAGACTAGCGGGGGGGCCAGATACGCAGTATTTT.

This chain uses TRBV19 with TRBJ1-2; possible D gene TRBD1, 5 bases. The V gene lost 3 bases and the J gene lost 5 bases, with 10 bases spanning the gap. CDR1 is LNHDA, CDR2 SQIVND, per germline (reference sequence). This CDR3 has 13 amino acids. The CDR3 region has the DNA TGTGCCAGTAGTATGGGGGGACGGTATGGCTACACCTTC. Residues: CASSMGGRYGYTF.

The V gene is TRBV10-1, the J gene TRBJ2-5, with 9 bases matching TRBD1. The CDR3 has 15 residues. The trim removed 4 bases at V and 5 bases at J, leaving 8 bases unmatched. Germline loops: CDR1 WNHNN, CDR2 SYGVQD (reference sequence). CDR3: CASSAGTGPRETQYF. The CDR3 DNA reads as TGCGCCAGCAGTGCCGGGACAGGGCCAAGGGAGACCCAGTACTTC.